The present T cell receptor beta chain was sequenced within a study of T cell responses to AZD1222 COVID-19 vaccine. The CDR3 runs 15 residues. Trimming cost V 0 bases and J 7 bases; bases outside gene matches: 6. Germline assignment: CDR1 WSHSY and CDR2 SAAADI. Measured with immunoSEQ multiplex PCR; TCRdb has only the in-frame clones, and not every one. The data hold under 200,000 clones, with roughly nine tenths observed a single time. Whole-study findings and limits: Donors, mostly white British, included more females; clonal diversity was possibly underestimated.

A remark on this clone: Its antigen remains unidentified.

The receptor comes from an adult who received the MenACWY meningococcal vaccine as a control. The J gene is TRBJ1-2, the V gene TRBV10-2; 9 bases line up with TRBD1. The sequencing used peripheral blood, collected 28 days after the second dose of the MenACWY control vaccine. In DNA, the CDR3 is TGCGCCAGCAGTGAGTCCGGACAGGGGCTAGGTGGCTACACCTTC. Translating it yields CASSESGQGLGGYTF.